What follows are 12 T cell receptor beta chains derived from one specimen sequenced in a study of T cell responses to AZD1222 COVID-19 vaccine. Clones were read by immunoSEQ multiplex PCR, and TCRdb kept only the in-frame ones, dropping some. The sample has 80,000 or so clones; around nine tenths are singletons. The sequences come from peripheral blood, collected on day 0 of AZD1222 vaccination. All receptors derive from an adult in good health.

This chain links TRBV19 with TRBJ1-5; D is unclear. V lost 6 bases, J lost 2 bases, and 5 bases lay in between. The CDR3 runs 12 residues. Looked up from germline, CDR1 is LNHDA and CDR2 is SQIVND (reference sequence). The CDR3 sequence is CASRTGNQPQHF. The DNA of the CDR3 is TGTGCCAGTAGGACGGGCAATCAGCCCCAGCATTTT.

The chain employs TRBV29-1 and TRBJ2-1; 7 bases match TRBD1. The CDR3 runs to 16 residues. J lost 4 bases, V lost 2 bases, and 11 bases had no gene match. Germline lookup yields CDR1 SQVTM and CDR2 ANQGSEA. The CDR3 DNA reads TGCAGCGTTGAACCCAAAACAGGGGTGGGTTACAATGAGCAGTTCTTC. It specifies CSVEPKTGVGYNEQFF.

The rearrangement links TRBV5-1 to TRBJ1-4; D uncertain. The CDR3 contains 13 residues. Germline assignment: CDR1 SGHRS and CDR2 YFSETQ. V was shortened by 1 base and J by 7 bases, with 8 bases between the two germline ends. CDR3 region: CASSLIVGEKLFF. The CDR3 nucleotides read TGCGCCAGCAGCTTGATTGTTGGTGAAAAACTGTTTTTT.

This clone was counted a single time. The chain uses TRBV19 and TRBJ1-2; D may be TRBD1 (6 bases). This CDR3 contains 15 residues. Trimming stripped 4 bases from V and 3 bases from J, with 15 bases between. Germline assignment: CDR1 LNHDA and CDR2 SQIVND (reference sequence). The CDR3 nucleotides read TGTGCCAGTAGTACTCCCGGGGGGCCCGACTATGGCTACACCTTC. It encodes CASSTPGGPDYGYTF.

J is TRBJ1-2 and V is TRBV5-6; no clear D. Trimming pared 2 bases from V and 8 bases from J, leaving 7 bases between. This CDR3 contains 11 residues. From germline, CDR1 is SGHDT and CDR2 YYEEEE. DNA for the CDR3: TGTGCCAGCAGCTTTTCCGGCGGCTACACCTTC. This codes for CASSFSGGYTF.

The chain combines TRBV10-2 with TRBJ1-2; possible D gene TRBD1, 5 bases. The CDR3 consists of 16 residues. V gave up 4 bases and J gave up 1 base, with 16 bases separating them. Germline values: CDR1 WSHSY, CDR2 SAAADI. The CDR3 DNA sequence: TGCGCCAGCAGTGCGGACACGGTGGAGTTTAACTATGGCTACACCTTC. It is translated as CASSADTVEFNYGYTF.

The CDR3, as DNA: TGCGCCAGCAGGTGGCAGAGCTCTGGAAACACCATATATTTT. Protein sequence: CASRWQSSGNTIYF. V usage is TRBV5-1 and J usage is TRBJ1-3, with D unresolved. The CDR3 loop spans 14 amino acids. The germline V gene encodes CDR1 SGHRS and CDR2 YFSETQ. Trimming left V 5 bases short and J 0 bases short, with 9 bases between.

The rearrangement links TRBV6-2 or TRBV6-3 to TRBJ2-7; D remains ambiguous. The CDR3 contains 15 residues. V lost 1 base, J lost 0 bases, and 10 bases lay in between. The germline CDR1 and CDR2 sequences are MNHEY and SVGEGT. The CDR3 sequence: CASSYFTLTSYEQYF. Written as DNA, the CDR3 is TGTGCCAGCAGTTACTTTACTCTCACCTCCTACGAGCAGTACTTC.

This chain joins TRBV3-1 (or the pseudogene TRBV3-2) and TRBJ1-5; D remains ambiguous. V was trimmed by 2 bases and J by 6 bases, leaving 8 bases between them. Germline V gene lookup returns CDR1 LGHDT and CDR2 YNNKEL (reference sequence). The CDR3 totals 13 residues. CDR3 bases: TGTGCCAGCAGCCAAACAAGGGCTCAGCCCCAGCATTTT. The encoded protein is CASSQTRAQPQHF.

Only one count was recorded for this clone. The J gene is TRBJ2-7, the V gene TRBV3-1 (or the pseudogene TRBV3-2); 7 nucleotides line up with TRBD2. Trimming removed 1 base from V and 5 bases from J; junction bases left unmatched: 5. Germline V gene data show CDR1 as LGHDT and CDR2 as YNNKEL (reference sequence). This CDR3 is 14 amino acids long. The CDR3 sequence: CASSQVPGGNEQYF. For the CDR3, the DNA is TGTGCCAGCAGCCAAGTCCCGGGGGGAAACGAGCAGTACTTC.

Written as DNA, the CDR3 is TGTGCCAGCAGTGACCCAGGGGGCTCTTTAGCGGGGTACTTC. Translating gives CASSDPGGSLAGYF. The chain has TRBV6-1 and TRBJ2-7; tentative D call: TRBD1 (8 bases). With 3 bases removed from V and 12 bases from J, the gap between germline ends came to 21 bases. The CDR3 spans 14 residues. Germline CDR1 MNHNS, CDR2 SASEGT.

The chain links TRBV5-1 to TRBJ1-2; D is uncertain. Looked up from germline, CDR1 is SGHRS and CDR2 is YFSETQ. The CDR3 is 14 amino acids. Trimming removed 0 bases from V and 0 bases from J, with 6 bases in between. This CDR3 reads CASSLDWSNYGYTF. CDR3 sequence (DNA): TGCGCCAGCAGCTTGGATTGGTCTAACTATGGCTACACCTTC.